The subject of this entry is one T cell receptor (beta chain). Researchers ran the PCR with 60 Vbeta and 13 Jbeta primers. Assay: immunoSEQ multiplex PCR; the TCRdb copy retains only in-frame clones and omits some. The repertoire holds about 100,000 clones, with more than 75% as singletons. This record belongs to a study of cytomegalovirus exposure and HLA in healthy donors. CDR3 length: 15 amino acids. The J segment lost 0 bases and the V segment lost 6 bases, leaving 5 bases of the junction unmatched. CDR1 and CDR2 (germline): LGHNT, FRNRAP. The receptor's source is a woman in her thirties or forties in good health and CMV-seronegative. The specimen was PBMCs. The rearrangement links TRBV12-5 to TRBJ2-1; 7 bases line up with TRBD2. The CDR3 sequence: CASGAGLSSYNEQFF. The CDR3 coding sequence is TGTGCTAGTGGAGCGGGGCTTAGCTCCTACAATGAGCAGTTCTTC. The full variable domain, completed using reference TRBV12-5 and TRBJ2-1, is DARVTQTPRHKVTEMGQEVTMRCQPILGHNTVFWYRQTMMQGLELLAYFRNRAPLDDSGMPKDRFSAEMPDATLATLKIQPSEPRDSAVYFCASGAGLSSYNEQFFGPGTRLTVL.